This T cell receptor (beta chain) was retrieved from a study of T cell responses to AZD1222 COVID-19 vaccine. Study results and caveats: Among AZD1222 vaccinees, only five to seven were seropositive at baseline. Recipients of two AZD1222 doses showed rising Spike-specific TCR breadth and depth.

Remarks on this clone: Its antigen is unknown.

Repertoires were generated with immunoSEQ multiplex PCR, while TCRdb's copy carries only in-frame clones and drops some. This repertoire shows around 170,000 clones, over 75% found once; its top ten account for about 1.6%. The sequencing here drew on peripheral blood, taken on day 0 of AZD1222 vaccination. This TCR was sampled from an adult in good health.

CDR3 sequence: CASSHGTTYEQYF. CDR3 sequence (DNA): TGTGCCAGCAGCCACGGGACTACCTACGAGCAGTACTTC. This rearrangement joins TRBV7-6 to TRBJ2-7; 7 bases fit TRBD2. J lost 2 bases, V lost 5 bases, and 3 bases had no gene match. In germline, CDR1 is SGHVS, CDR2 FNYEAQ. The CDR3 runs to 13 residues.